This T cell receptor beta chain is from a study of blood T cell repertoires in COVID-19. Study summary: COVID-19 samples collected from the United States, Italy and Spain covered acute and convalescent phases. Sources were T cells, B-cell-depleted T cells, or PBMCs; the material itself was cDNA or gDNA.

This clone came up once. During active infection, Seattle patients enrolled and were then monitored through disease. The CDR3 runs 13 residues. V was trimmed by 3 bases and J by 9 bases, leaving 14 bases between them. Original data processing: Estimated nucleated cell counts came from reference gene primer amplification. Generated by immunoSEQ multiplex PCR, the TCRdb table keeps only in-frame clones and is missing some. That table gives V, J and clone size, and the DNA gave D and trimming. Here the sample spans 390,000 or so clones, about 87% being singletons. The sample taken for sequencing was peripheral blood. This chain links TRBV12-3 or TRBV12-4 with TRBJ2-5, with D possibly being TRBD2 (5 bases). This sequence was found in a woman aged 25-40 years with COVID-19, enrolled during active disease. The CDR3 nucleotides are TGTGCCAGCAGTTTGGGAGACCTAGTGGCCCAGTACTTC. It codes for CASSLGDLVAQYF.